A single sample is the source of the 25 T cell receptor beta chains below, sequenced in a study of CXCR3-negative and CXCR3-positive naive CD8 T cells. Libraries were UMI-labeled 5' RACE TRB cDNA. Following a re-call of the 5' RACE reads, TCRdb has one entry per CDR3 protein and lacks DNA. In all, the sample yields 100,000 to 150,000 distinct CDR3 sequences. Sequencing was carried out using naive CXCR3- CD8+ T cells from blood. Subset here: CD45RO-CCR7+CD27+CD95- naive CD8+ T cells lacking CXCR3 (TNR3-). These receptors were obtained from a human donor in good health. Some clones in this sample may be carry-over from other donors' samples.

The chain recombines TRBV4-1 with TRBJ2-3; TCRdb designates TRBD1, a call that cannot be tested without DNA. Germline V gene lookup returns CDR1 MGHRA and CDR2 YSYEKL. The CDR3 is 15 amino acids. The CDR3 loop reads CASSQIGGSTDTQYF.

The CDR3 sequence is CASSFGIQGSGGYTF. This sequence joins TRBV27 and TRBJ1-2; with no DNA, the TCRdb D assignment of TRBD1 cannot be verified. CDR3 length: 15 amino acids. Germline loops: CDR1 MNHEY, CDR2 SMNVEV (reference sequence).

J is TRBJ2-7 and V is TRBV27; TCRdb lists TRBD2, though no DNA is available to test this call. The CDR3 is made up of 15 amino acids. Germline-derived CDR1 and CDR2 are MNHEY and SMNVEV (reference sequence). The CDR3 is CASSFSGHSSYEQYF.

This rearrangement joins TRBV7-9 to TRBJ2-5; TCRdb reports TRBD2, a call that lacks DNA to check it against. The germline V gene has CDR1 SEHNR and CDR2 FQNEAQ (reference sequence). The CDR3 sequence is 15 residues long. The CDR3 loop reads CASSLVQRGRETQYF.

J is TRBJ1-2 and V is TRBV29-1. The germline CDR1 and CDR2 sequences are SQVTM and ANQGSEA. The CDR3 loop spans 15 amino acids. CDR3 sequence: CSVEDWYSANYGYTF.

V usage is TRBV27 and J usage is TRBJ2-5; TCRdb picks TRBD1, but there is no DNA to check that call. In germline, CDR1 is MNHEY, CDR2 SMNVEV (reference sequence). The CDR3 spans 18 residues. The CDR3 loop is CASSPFQTGVRPQETQYF.

This chain joins TRBV28 and TRBJ1-4; TCRdb's D gene call, TRBD1, goes unchecked for lack of DNA. Germline CDR1 is MDHEN and CDR2 is SYDVKM. The length of the CDR3 is 16 residues. The chain's CDR3 is CASSINTGGWGEKLFF.

The CDR3 reads CSVSSGSGYEQYF. The chain is built from TRBV29-1 and TRBJ2-7; TCRdb's assignment of TRBD2 cannot be checked, as there is no DNA. This CDR3 is built from 13 residues. CDR1 and CDR2 from the germline V gene are SQVTM and ANQGSEA.

The chain couples TRBV20-1 to TRBJ2-7; lacking DNA, the TRBD1 call made by TCRdb goes unchecked. Looked up from germline, CDR1 is DFQATT and CDR2 is SNEGSKA (reference sequence). The CDR3 is 12 residues long. The CDR3 loop is CSAKRGGYEQYF.

The gene calls are TRBV18 and TRBJ2-7; TCRdb calls TRBD1, which cannot be checked without DNA. The CDR3 runs 15 residues. The V gene's germline CDR1 is KGHSH and CDR2 LQKENI. The CDR3 region is CASSPGDRVSYEQYF.

V usage is TRBV15 and J usage is TRBJ2-1. Germline-derived CDR1 and CDR2 are LNHNV and YYDKDF (reference sequence). CDR3 length: 16 amino acids. The CDR3 is CATSGERYGSYNEQFF.

The chain has TRBV6-6 and TRBJ2-2; TCRdb calls TRBD2, which cannot be checked without DNA. Germline loops: CDR1 MNHNY, CDR2 SVGAGI (reference sequence). The CDR3 runs to 14 residues. CDR3 amino acids: CATSGGPGTGELFF.

The V gene is TRBV7-3, the J gene TRBJ2-1; TCRdb lists TRBD2, though no DNA is available to test this call. The CDR3 has 17 amino acids. Germline assignment: CDR1 SGHTA and CDR2 FQGTGA. This CDR3 reads CASSSGTSGGSYNEQFF.

The chain recombines TRBV5-1 with TRBJ2-5; TCRdb designates TRBD1, a call that cannot be tested without DNA. CDR1 is SGHRS and CDR2 is YFSETQ in the germline V gene. CDR3 length: 14 amino acids. This chain's CDR3 is CASSFGQGQETQYF.

V is TRBV24-1 and J is TRBJ2-1. The CDR3 extends over 12 amino acids. Per germline, CDR1 KGHDR and CDR2 SFDVKD. CDR3 region: CATSEGNNEQFF.

This rearrangement joins TRBV5-1 to TRBJ2-1. This CDR3 contains 16 residues. Looked up from germline, CDR1 is SGHRS and CDR2 is YFSETQ. The CDR3: CATQPSSRSPYNEQFF.

The chain is built from TRBV29-1 and TRBJ2-5; TCRdb's assignment of TRBD1 cannot be checked, as there is no DNA. CDR3 length: 14 amino acids. Germline V lookup: CDR1 SQVTM, CDR2 ANQGSEA. CDR3 residues: CSVEDVPAWGAQYF.

The V and J genes are TRBV23-1 and TRBJ2-2; as DNA is missing, the TRBD1 call by TCRdb cannot be tested. TRBV23-1 is marked as an open reading frame, function uncertain. The CDR3 runs to 16 residues. The CDR3 spells CASTTGQGALPGELFF.

The CDR3 protein is CASSDRDRQETQYF. The chain combines TRBV2 with TRBJ2-5; the TRBD1 assignment by TCRdb is unverifiable without DNA. Germline loops: CDR1 SNHLY, CDR2 FYNNEI. This CDR3 is built from 14 residues.

This chain links TRBV3-2 with TRBJ2-7; checking the TCRdb D call of TRBD1 is not possible without DNA. TRBV3-2 represents a pseudogene. The CDR3 spans 15 residues. The CDR3 is CASSQTQGRNYEQYF.

J is TRBJ2-5 and V is TRBV7-6. Germline V lookup: CDR1 SGHVS, CDR2 FNYEAQ. The CDR3 is 18 residues long. The CDR3 loop reads CASSTYSYDIGSQETQYF.

The CDR3 reads CSVEWSLAGDTDTQYF. This chain connects TRBV29-1 to TRBJ2-3; the D call from TCRdb, TRBD2, cannot be confirmed without DNA. Germline V lookup: CDR1 SQVTM, CDR2 ANQGSEA. The CDR3 runs 16 residues.

The J gene is TRBJ2-1, the V gene TRBV7-9. The CDR3 is 12 residues long. The germline gives CDR1 SEHNR, CDR2 FQNEAQ (reference sequence). CDR3 region: CASSITHNEQFF.

The chain recombines TRBV5-1 with TRBJ2-1; TCRdb calls TRBD2, which cannot be checked without DNA. Germline CDR1 SGHRS, CDR2 YFSETQ. The CDR3 spans 23 residues. The CDR3 loop reads CASFVGWVVEREIKVSSYNEQFF.

V gene TRBV28 combines with J gene TRBJ2-1; TCRdb gives TRBD2 as the D gene, but with no DNA this cannot be confirmed. Germline V lookup: CDR1 MDHEN, CDR2 SYDVKM. The CDR3 totals 14 residues. The CDR3 protein is CASSFAGGRDEQFF.